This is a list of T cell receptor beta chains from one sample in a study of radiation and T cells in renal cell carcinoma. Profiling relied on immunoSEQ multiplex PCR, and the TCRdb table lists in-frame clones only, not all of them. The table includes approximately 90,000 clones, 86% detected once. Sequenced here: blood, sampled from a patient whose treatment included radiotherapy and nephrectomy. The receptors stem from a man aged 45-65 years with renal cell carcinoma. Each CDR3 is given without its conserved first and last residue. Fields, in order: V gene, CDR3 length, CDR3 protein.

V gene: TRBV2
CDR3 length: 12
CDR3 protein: ASTGGQANTEAF

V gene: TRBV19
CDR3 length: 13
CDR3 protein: ASSISRGPTGELF

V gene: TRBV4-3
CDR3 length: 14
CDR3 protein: ASSLTAGPNTGELF

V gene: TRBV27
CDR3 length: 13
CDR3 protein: ASTPGTSGRGEQY

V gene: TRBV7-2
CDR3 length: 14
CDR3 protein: ASSRLFGGRLDTQY

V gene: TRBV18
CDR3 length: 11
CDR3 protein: ASSPEEDQPQH

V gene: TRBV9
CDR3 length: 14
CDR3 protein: ASSVLAGGLQETQY

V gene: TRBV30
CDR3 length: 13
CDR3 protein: AWSVGSGGVDTQY

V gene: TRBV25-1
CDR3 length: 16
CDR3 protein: ASSELGTGGSGANVLT

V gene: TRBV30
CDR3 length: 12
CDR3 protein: AWSTGHHLYGYT

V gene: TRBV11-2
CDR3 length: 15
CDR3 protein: ASSLAMAGVYGNTIY

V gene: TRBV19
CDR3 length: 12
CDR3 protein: ASTEGSTNEKLF

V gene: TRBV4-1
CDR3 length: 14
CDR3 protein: ASSQDGAGPTDTQY

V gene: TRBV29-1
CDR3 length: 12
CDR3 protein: SVVAGGTTGELF

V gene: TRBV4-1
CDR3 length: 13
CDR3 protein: ASSQVPGNSYEQY

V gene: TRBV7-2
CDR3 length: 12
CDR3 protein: ASSLRQPNYGYT

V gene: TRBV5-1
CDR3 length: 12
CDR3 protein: ASNPGTENSPLH

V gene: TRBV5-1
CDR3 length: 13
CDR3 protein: ASSLGGGPNYGYT

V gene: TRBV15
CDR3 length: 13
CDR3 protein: ATSFDRGSNQPQH

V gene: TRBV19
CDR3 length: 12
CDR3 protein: ASEQGWDNSPLH

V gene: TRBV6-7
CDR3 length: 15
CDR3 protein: ASTNNNRDRGQSPLH

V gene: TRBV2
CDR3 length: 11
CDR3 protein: ASSTEFNTEAF

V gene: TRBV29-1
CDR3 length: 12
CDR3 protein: SVADSALSGEQY

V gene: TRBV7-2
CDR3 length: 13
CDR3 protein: ASSLVGTGNTEAF

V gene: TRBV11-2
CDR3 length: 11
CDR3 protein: ASSLTLDTEAF

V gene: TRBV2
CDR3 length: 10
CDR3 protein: ASTGDEQPQH

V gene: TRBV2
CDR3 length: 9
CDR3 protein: ASSEAYGYT

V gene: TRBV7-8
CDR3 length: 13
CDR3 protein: ASSLDPRANQPQH

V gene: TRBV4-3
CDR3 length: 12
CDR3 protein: ASSQDVGDQPQH

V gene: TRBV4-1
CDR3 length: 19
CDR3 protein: ASSQLITTGTVDDRRETQY

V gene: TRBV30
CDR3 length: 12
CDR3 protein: AWSVGTGEEKLF

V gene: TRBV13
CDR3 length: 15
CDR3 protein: ASSPPETGGFLYEQY

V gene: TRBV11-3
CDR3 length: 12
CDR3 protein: ASSLGDSGYEQY

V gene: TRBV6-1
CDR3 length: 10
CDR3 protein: ASMAVPYEQY